Presented here are 23 T cell receptor beta chains from one specimen sequenced in a study of CD8+ T cells in alopecia areata. Sorting of pooled cutaneous lymph node cells was based on CD4, CD8alpha, NKG2D, NKG2ACE and other markers. Extracted from the samples, RNA was reverse transcribed into cDNA to serve as the sequencing template. TCRdb's copy holds only in-frame clones and misses some; the assay was immunoSEQ multiplex PCR. This repertoire holds about 300,000 clones, and none appear only once. The sample was CD4+ T cells sorted from a lymph node. These receptor sequences come from a C3H/HeJ mouse with alopecia areata. MHC haplotype here: H2-k.

With respect to this clone: Genes here carry mouse names. The read terminates 4 residues before the CDR3 end, so the remaining end is supplied by the germline J gene. V is TRBV13-1 and J is TRBJ2-3, with 8 bases identical to TRBD2. CDR3 length equals 16 residues. The V gene's germline CDR1 is NSHNY and CDR2 SYGAGN. Trimming cost V 0 bases and J 0 bases; bases outside gene matches: 3. The CDR3 bases that were read are TGTGCCAGCAGTGATGGGGCTGGGGGGAGTGCAGAA. Protein sequence: CASSDGAGGSAE. The full CDR3 sequence reads CASSDGAGGSAETLYF.

For this clone: All gene names here are mouse names. From the germline J gene comes the end of the CDR3, since the read stops 4 residues before it. The V call is TRBV19, the J call TRBJ2-4; TRBD1 aligns across 7 bases. Germline CDR1 FNHDT, CDR2 SITEND (reference sequence). Germline trimming cut 5 bases from V and 0 bases from J; bases unmatched to any gene: 3. The CDR3 loop spans 14 amino acids. The sequenced CDR3 bases are TGTGCCAGCAGGCGACAGGGTAGTCAAAAC. Protein product: CASRRQGSQN. The full-length CDR3 reads as CASRRQGSQNTLYF.

This clone has more than one count but fewer than ten. Mouse germline and gene names are used. Other nucleotide sequences in the sample specify the same CDR3. The sequenced part of the CDR3 DNA is TGTGCCAGCAGCCAAGATCAGGGCTCAAACACCGGG. This gives the protein CASSQDQGSNTG. The CDR3 in full is CASSQDQGSNTGQLYF. This rearrangement joins TRBV5 to TRBJ2-2; tentatively, D is TRBD1 (5 bases). The read is 4 residues too short to cover the CDR3 end, so that end is filled in from the germline J gene. This CDR3 has 16 residues. Between the trimmed V and J ends, which lost 0 bases and 0 bases, there was a span of 8 bases. Germline values: CDR1 LGHNA, CDR2 YNLKQL (reference sequence).

As for this clone: Genes and germline come from the mouse. Incomplete CDR3 DNA: TGTGCCTGGAGCCCACACTGGGGGGGCTTAGAA. Amino acid sequence: CAWSPHWGGLE. In full, the CDR3 reads CAWSPHWGGLETLYF. The V call is TRBV31, the J call TRBJ2-3, with 11 bases lining up with TRBD2. The sequenced fragment ends 4 residues before the CDR3 boundary, so the rest is inferred from the germline J gene. Per the germline V gene, CDR1 is GKSSPN and CDR2 is SITVG. The CDR3 consists of 15 residues.

There are a few counts of this clone. The germline and genes are mouse ones. Read data end 4 residues before the CDR3 end; the end is taken from the germline J gene. This rearrangement joins TRBV13-2 to TRBJ2-5; D may be TRBD1 (6 bases). V lost 4 bases and J lost 3, with 12 bases in between. The length of the CDR3 is 14 residues. Per germline, CDR1 NNHNN and CDR2 SYGAGS (reference sequence). CDR3 amino acids: CASGLKQGQDTQYF. The DNA read from the CDR3 is TGTGCCAGCGGTCTGAAGCAGGGGCAAGAC.

This clone was counted only a few times. Genes and germline come from the mouse. With the read ending 4 residues before the CDR3 end, the germline J gene is used to fill in that end. This chain links TRBV31 with TRBJ2-3, with D tentatively TRBD1 (6 bases). Germline loops: CDR1 GKSSPN, CDR2 SITVG. V was cut by 7 bases and J by 0 bases, with 11 bases left in between. This CDR3 spans 13 amino acids. CDR3 bases read: TGTGCCTCCGGGACAAAAAGTGCAGAA. This gives the protein CASGTKSAE. The whole CDR3 reads CASGTKSAETLYF.

This clone was detected only a few times. Gene names follow the mouse nomenclature. The DNA ends 4 residues before the CDR3 does, and the rest of the CDR3 is filled in from the germline J gene. The chain has TRBV13-1 and TRBJ2-5; a possible D gene is TRBD1 (6 bases). The CDR3 has 13 amino acids. Germline V gene data show CDR1 as NSHNY and CDR2 as SYGAGN. The CDR3 spells CASSQGQRDTQYF. CDR3 DNA, as far as it was read: TGTGCCAGCAGTCAGGGGCAGAGAGAC.

This clone has only a few counts. Gene names are the mouse ones. The CDR3 end lies 4 residues beyond the end of the read and is filled in from the germline J gene. The chain uses TRBV31 and TRBJ2-3; TRBD2 agrees at 10 bases. Germline CDR1 reads GKSSPN; CDR2 reads SITVG. The CDR3 extends over 15 amino acids. Losses at the gene ends were 7 bases for V and 1 base for J; bases not matched to a gene: 8. The sequenced part of the CDR3 DNA is TGTGCCTCTCGTCTGGGGGGGCATGGTGCAGAA. Translation: CASRLGGHGAE. The whole CDR3 reads CASRLGGHGAETLYF.

The table lists this clone with a few counts. Gene names and germline match the mouse. Other DNA sequences within the sample encode an identical CDR3. The CDR3 is CASGQGANSDYTF. The CDR3 bases that were read are TGTGCCAGCGGACAGGGGGCGAACTCC. The rearrangement uses TRBV13-2 and TRBJ1-2, with 9 bases aligning to TRBD1. The CDR3 end is not reached by the read, which stops 4 residues before it; the germline J gene fills it in. CDR1 is NNHNN, CDR2 SYGAGS, per germline (reference sequence). Unmatched junction bases numbered 1, after V lost 5 bases and J lost 2 bases. The CDR3 has 13 residues.

Comments on this clone: Mouse names are used for the genes. The sequenced part of the CDR3 DNA is TGTGCCAGCAGTCCTGGGGGGTTCTAT. It specifies CASSPGGFY. The full CDR3 protein reads CASSPGGFYEQYF. V and J are TRBV14 and TRBJ2-7; 8 bases line up with TRBD2. The read gets to within 4 residues of the CDR3 end, and the germline J gene fills in the rest. The CDR3 has 13 residues. CDR1 and CDR2 (germline): SGHDT, FRDEAV. The junction had 3 bases not matched to a gene; V was cut back by 4 bases and J by 3 bases.

There are a few counts of this clone. Genes and germline are mouse. The missing CDR3 end, 4 residues past where the read stops, is filled in from the germline J gene. The V call is TRBV12-2, the J call TRBJ2-1; D is undetermined. The CDR3 length is 18 residues. The ends were cut back, 0 bases at V and 0 bases at J, with 17 bases in the middle. Germline assignment: CDR1 SGHLS and CDR2 HYDKME. CDR3 DNA, as far as it was read: TGTGCCAGCTCTCTCGCGAAACAGAAACCCCTTAACTATGCT. Translating gives CASSLAKQKPLNYA. The entire CDR3 reads CASSLAKQKPLNYAEQFF. Filled out from reference TRBV12-2 and TRBJ2-1, the complete variable domain reads NSGVVQSPRYIIKGKGERSILKCIPISGHLSVAWYQQTQGQELKFFIQHYDKMERDKGNLPSRFSVQQFDDYHSEMNMSALELEDSAVYFCASSLAKQKPLNYAEQFFGPGTRLTVL.

This clone was detected ten times or more. Germline and genes here are mouse. The read ends 4 residues shy of where the CDR3 ends; the end is completed using the germline J gene. The genes are TRBV17 and TRBJ2-3, with 8 bases matching TRBD2. The germline CDR1 and CDR2 sequences are MNHDT and YYDKIL. V shed 2 bases, J shed 2 bases, and the junction held 3 bases outside the gene matches. The CDR3 runs 15 residues. Partial CDR3 DNA: TGTGCTAGCAGTAGACGGGGGGGCGATGCAGAA. This encodes CASSRRGGDAE. The whole CDR3 sequence is CASSRRGGDAETLYF.

This clone was seen a handful of times. Any gene name here is a mouse gene name. The CDR3 end is not reached by the read, which stops 3 residues before it; the germline J gene fills it in. This chain links TRBV13-1 with TRBJ1-6; 9 bases map to TRBD1. TRBJ1-6 is treated as an ORF (open reading frame) with a function not yet certain. The trim removed 3 bases at V and 5 bases at J, leaving 3 bases unmatched. The CDR3 length is 15 residues. Germline V gives CDR1 NSHNY, CDR2 SYGAGN. This CDR3 reads CASSGGQGNNSPLYF. The CDR3 DNA, read in part, is TGTGCCAGCAGTGGCGGACAGGGGAATAATTCGCCC.

The sample holds a few counts of this clone. Germline and genes here are mouse. The sequenced fragment ends 4 residues before the CDR3 boundary, so the rest is inferred from the germline J gene. The rearrangement joins TRBV1 to TRBJ2-1; TRBD2 aligns across 10 bases. Losses at the gene ends were 4 bases for V and 0 bases for J; bases not matched to a gene: 3. From germline, CDR1 is NSQYPW and CDR2 LRSPGD (reference sequence). CDR3 length: 16 amino acids. The CDR3 sequence is CTCSGGTGDNYAEQFF. The part of the CDR3 DNA that was read is TGCACCTGCAGTGGAGGGACTGGGGATAACTATGCT.

For this clone: The germline and genes are mouse ones. The CDR3 spells CASRHWVNTGQLYF. CDR3 DNA (partial): TGTGCCAGCAGACACTGGGTGAACACCGGG. The chain recombines TRBV19 with TRBJ2-2, with D maybe TRBD2 (6 bases). From the germline J gene comes the end of the CDR3, since the read stops 4 residues before it. Germline CDR1 and CDR2: FNHDT and SITEND (reference sequence). The V end was cut by 5 bases, the J end by 2 bases, with 10 bases between. There are 14 residues in the CDR3.

In the case of this clone: Gene labels here are mouse ones. From the germline J gene comes the end of the CDR3, since the read stops 4 residues before it. The V and J genes are TRBV1 and TRBJ2-2; no clear D gene. V was trimmed by 6 bases and J by 0 bases, leaving 8 bases between them. Germline V gene lookup returns CDR1 NSQYPW and CDR2 LRSPGD (reference sequence). The CDR3 extends over 14 amino acids. CDR3 loop: CTCSPQANTGQLYF. CDR3 DNA (partial): TGCACCTGCAGCCCACAAGCAAACACCGGG.

With respect to this clone: The gene names given are mouse names. The read is 4 residues too short to cover the CDR3 end, so that end is filled in from the germline J gene. The chain carries TRBV19 and TRBJ2-2; possibly TRBD1 for D (5 bases). The CDR3 spans 15 residues. The V end lost 2 bases, the J end lost 1 base, and 9 bases lay between the germline ends. Looked up from germline, CDR1 is FNHDT and CDR2 is SITEND (reference sequence). The sequenced CDR3 bases are TGTGCCAGCAGTATGGCCAGGGTAAACACCGGG. Its translation: CASSMARVNTG. The whole CDR3 sequence is CASSMARVNTGQLYF.

This clone has just a few counts. Gene and germline names: mouse. The read ends 4 residues early relative to the CDR3; the germline J gene fills the gap. The identical CDR3 is also encoded by other nucleotide sequences in the sample. V and J are TRBV19 and TRBJ2-7; 10 bases map to TRBD2. Trimming cost V 3 bases and J 3 bases; bases outside gene matches: 3. CDR3 length: 14 amino acids. CDR1 is FNHDT, CDR2 SITEND, per germline (reference sequence). CDR3 protein: CASSTRTGGYEQYF. Partial CDR3 DNA: TGTGCCAGCAGTACTCGGACTGGGGGCTAT. The whole variable domain, remainder taken from reference TRBV19 and TRBJ2-7, is GGIITQTPKFLIGQEGQKLTLKCQQNFNHDTMYWYRQDSGKGLRLIYYSITENDLQKGDLSEGYDASREKKSSFSLTVTSAQKNEMAVFLCASSTRTGGYEQYFGPGTRLTVL.

There are many counts of this clone. Gene names denote mouse genes. Read data end 4 residues before the CDR3 end; the end is taken from the germline J gene. The sample holds other DNA sequences that translate to the same CDR3. The rearrangement joins TRBV1 to TRBJ1-2; possible D gene TRBD1, 6 bases. The CDR3 sequence is 15 residues long. CDR1 and CDR2 from the germline V gene are NSQYPW and LRSPGD (reference sequence). Between the trimmed V and J ends, which lost 0 bases and 2 bases, there was a span of 10 bases. The chain's CDR3 is CTCSADGGANSDYTF. CDR3 bases read: TGCACCTGCAGTGCAGATGGGGGGGCGAACTCC. The full variable domain, completed using reference TRBV1 and TRBJ1-2, is VTLLEQNPRWRLVPRGQAVNLRCILKNSQYPWMSWYQQDLQKQLQWLFTLRSPGDKEVKSLPGADYLATRVTDTELRLQVANMSQGRTLYCTCSADGGANSDYTFGSGTRLLVI.

This clone was found a few times. The gene symbols are mouse symbols. The read gets to within 3 residues of the CDR3 end, and the germline J gene fills in the rest. The chain couples TRBV13-1 to TRBJ1-6; D gene uncertain. TRBJ1-6 is an ORF; its function is uncertain. CDR1 and CDR2 (germline): NSHNY, SYGAGN. The CDR3 loop spans 13 amino acids. Trimming removed 5 bases at V and 6 bases at J, with 9 bases between. The CDR3: CASRRSGNSPLYF. The CDR3 DNA, read in part, is TGTGCCAGCAGGAGAAGTGGTAATTCGCCC.

This clone was seen more than once but under ten times. The germline and genes are mouse ones. The part of the CDR3 DNA that was read is TGTGCCAGCAGCGCAGGGGGCTATAATTCGCCC. It translates to CASSAGGYNSP. The CDR3 in its entirety is CASSAGGYNSPLYF. V gene TRBV13-1 combines with J gene TRBJ1-6, with 7 nucleotides matching TRBD1. The read gets to within 3 residues of the CDR3 end, and the germline J gene fills in the rest. TRBJ1-6 is classed as an ORF, of uncertain function. The V gene end was trimmed by 5 bases and the J gene end by 3 bases; junction bases not matched to a gene: 2. CDR3 length: 14 residues. In germline, CDR1 is NSHNY, CDR2 SYGAGN.

In this sample, this clone turned up a few times. Gene names refer to mouse genes. Read coverage stops 4 residues before the CDR3 terminus; the germline J gene supplies the remainder. V is TRBV13-1 and J is TRBJ2-3; 11 bases align to TRBD2. The CDR3 extends over 15 amino acids. Trimming took 5 bases from V and 0 from J; bases not matched to a gene: 2. CDR1 is NSHNY and CDR2 is SYGAGN in the germline V gene. The CDR3 is CASRDWGASAETLYF. CDR3 bases read: TGTGCCAGCAGGGACTGGGGGGCTAGTGCAGAA.

A few counts support this clone. Genes and germline come from the mouse. The read terminates 4 residues ahead of where the CDR3 ends, so the germline J gene completes it. The chain uses TRBV13-3 and TRBJ2-3; 11 bases agree with TRBD2. The CDR3 runs 16 residues. Germline trimming cut 3 bases from V and 0 bases from J; bases unmatched to any gene: 3. Germline CDR1 and CDR2: NNHDY and SYVADS. The CDR3 region is CASSAGLGGSAETLYF. The CDR3 bases that were read are TGTGCCAGCAGTGCCGGACTGGGGGGAAGTGCAGAA.